The entry below gives a single T cell receptor (beta chain) sequence along with its context. Its matching antigen is unknown. The data belong to a study of cytomegalovirus exposure and HLA in healthy donors. Study overall: Genotyping showed 81% of roughly 400 donors falling in the Caucasian-associated ancestry cluster.

Study results and caveats: In an earlier analysis, most TCR beta V segments were productive about 87% or about 30% of the time. Relative to the approximately 700-donor mean, N-insertions were reportedly fewer in an Asian-associated ancestry cluster in a later analysis.

The germline V gene encodes CDR1 MNHNY and CDR2 SVGAGI (reference sequence). V lost 4 bases to trimming and J lost 4 bases; unmatched junction nucleotides: 6. This CDR3 comprises 15 residues. Both 60 Vbeta primers and 13 Jbeta primers went into the PCR. Data came from immunoSEQ multiplex PCR; TCRdb stores just in-frame clones and leaves some out. The repertoire includes some 200,000 clones, more than 60% of them detected once, and around 2.9% sits in the top ten. The clonotype originates from a woman aged 55-70 years in good health and CMV-seropositive. The sample was PBMCs. The rearrangement uses TRBV6-6 and TRBJ1-2, with TRBD1 matching over 10 bases. The CDR3 sequence: CASSFSTGGSYGYTF. CDR3 nucleotide sequence: TGTGCCAGCAGTTTCTCGACAGGGGGCAGCTATGGCTACACCTTC.